This entry is about one T cell receptor (beta chain). This sample stems from a study of Ad26.COV2.S vaccination and SARS-CoV-2 variants. This table comes from immunoSEQ multiplex PCR, and its TCRdb copy is limited to in-frame clones, with some not included. The sample includes around 310,000 clones, under 90% seen only once; the top ten take about 5%. This CDR3 region has 14 residues. CDR1 SGHTA and CDR2 FQGNSA come from the germline V gene. V was cut by 0 bases and J by 4 bases, with 7 bases left in between. The treatment was: around 19 received Ad26.COV2.S at low or high dose, single or two shots; about 5 received placebo; per-sample allocation not given. Samples came from day 63 after the first vaccine or placebo injection. What was given as vaccine was an Ad26 vector encoding Wuhan-strain SARS-CoV-2 spike.

The TCR originated in a person aged 18-65 years who received the Ad26.COV2.S COVID-19 vaccine or a placebo. The V call is TRBV7-2, the J call TRBJ1-5; D uncertain. The sample consisted of peripheral blood, taken in a trial of Ad26.COV2.S vaccine versus placebo. CDR3 sequence reads: CASSLAEGNQPQHF. The CDR3, as DNA: TGTGCCAGCAGCTTAGCTGAAGGAAATCAGCCCCAGCATTTT.